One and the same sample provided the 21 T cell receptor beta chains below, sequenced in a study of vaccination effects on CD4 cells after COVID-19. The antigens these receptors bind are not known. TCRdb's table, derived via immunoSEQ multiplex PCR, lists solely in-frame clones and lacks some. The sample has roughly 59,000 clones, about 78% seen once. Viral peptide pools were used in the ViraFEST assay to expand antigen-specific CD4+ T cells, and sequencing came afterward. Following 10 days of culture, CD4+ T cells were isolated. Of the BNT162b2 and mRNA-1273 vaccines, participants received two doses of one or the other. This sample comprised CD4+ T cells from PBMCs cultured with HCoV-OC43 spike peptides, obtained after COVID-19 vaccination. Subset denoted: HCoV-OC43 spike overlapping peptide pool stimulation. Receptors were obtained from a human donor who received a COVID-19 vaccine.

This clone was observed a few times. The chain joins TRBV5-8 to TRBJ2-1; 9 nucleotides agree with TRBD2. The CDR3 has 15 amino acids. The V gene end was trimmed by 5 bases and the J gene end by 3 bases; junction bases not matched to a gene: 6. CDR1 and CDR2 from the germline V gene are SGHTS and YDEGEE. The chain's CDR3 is CASSERGANYNEQFF. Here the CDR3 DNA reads TGTGCCAGCAGTGAGCGGGGGGCAAACTACAATGAGCAGTTCTTC.

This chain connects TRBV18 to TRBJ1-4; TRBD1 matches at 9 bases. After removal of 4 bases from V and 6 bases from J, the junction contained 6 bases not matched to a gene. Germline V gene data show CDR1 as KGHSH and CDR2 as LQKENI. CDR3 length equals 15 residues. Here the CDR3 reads CASSLQGAQDEKLFF. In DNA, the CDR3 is TGTGCCAGCTCACTACAGGGGGCGCAGGATGAAAAACTGTTTTTT.

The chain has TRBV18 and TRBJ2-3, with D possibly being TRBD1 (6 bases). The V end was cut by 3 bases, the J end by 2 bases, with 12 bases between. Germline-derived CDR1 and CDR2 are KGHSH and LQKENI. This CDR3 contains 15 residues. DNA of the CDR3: TGTGCCAGCTCACCCGGGACACTTAACACAGATACGCAGTATTTT. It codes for CASSPGTLNTDTQYF. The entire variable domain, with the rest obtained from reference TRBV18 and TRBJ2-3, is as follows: NAGVMQNPRHLVRRRGQEARLRCSPMKGHSHVYWYRQLPEEGLKFMVYLQKENIIDESGMPKERFSAEFPKEGPSILRIQQVVRGDSAAYFCASSPGTLNTDTQYFGPGTRLTVL.

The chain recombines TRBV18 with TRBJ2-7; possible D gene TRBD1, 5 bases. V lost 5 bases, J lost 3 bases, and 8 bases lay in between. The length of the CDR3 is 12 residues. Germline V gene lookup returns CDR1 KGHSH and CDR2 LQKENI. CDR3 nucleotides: TGTGCCAGCTCAACCCAGGGCTACGAGCAGTACGTC. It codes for CASSTQGYEQYV.

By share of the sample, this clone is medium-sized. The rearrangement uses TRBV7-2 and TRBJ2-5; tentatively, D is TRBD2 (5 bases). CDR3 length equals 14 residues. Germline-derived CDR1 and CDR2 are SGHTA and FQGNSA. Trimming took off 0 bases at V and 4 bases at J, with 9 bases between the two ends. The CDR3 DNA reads TGTGCCAGCAGCTTAGCGCGGGTGGTAGAGACCCAGTACTTC. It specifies CASSLARVVETQYF.

DNA for the CDR3: TGTGCCAGCAGAACCGCCGGGGCAATCGGGGAGCTGTTTTTT. Its protein product is CASRTAGAIGELFF. The chain is built from TRBV2 and TRBJ2-2; D tentatively fits TRBD1 or TRBD2 (5 bases each). V was cut by 6 bases and J by 7 bases, with 15 bases left in between. The CDR3 runs 14 residues. CDR1 SNHLY and CDR2 FYNNEI come from the germline V gene.

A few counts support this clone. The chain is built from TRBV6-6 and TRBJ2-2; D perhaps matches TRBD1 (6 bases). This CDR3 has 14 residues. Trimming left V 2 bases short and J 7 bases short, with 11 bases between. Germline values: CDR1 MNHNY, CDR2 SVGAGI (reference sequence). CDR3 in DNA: TGTGCCAGCAGTTACGCCCAGGGGAACGGGGAGCTGTTTTTT. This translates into CASSYAQGNGELFF.

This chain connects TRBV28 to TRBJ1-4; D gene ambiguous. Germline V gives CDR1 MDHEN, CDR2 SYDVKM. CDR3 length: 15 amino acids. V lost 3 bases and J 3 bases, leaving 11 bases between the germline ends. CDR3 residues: CASSFTGIPNEKLFF. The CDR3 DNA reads TGTGCCAGCAGTTTCACCGGGATTCCTAATGAAAAACTGTTTTTT.

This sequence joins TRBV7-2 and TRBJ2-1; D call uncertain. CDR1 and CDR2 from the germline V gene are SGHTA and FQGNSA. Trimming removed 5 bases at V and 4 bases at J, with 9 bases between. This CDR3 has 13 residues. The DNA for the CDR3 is TGTGCCAGCAGCACCCGGGCTTACAATGAGCAGTTCTTC. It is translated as CASSTRAYNEQFF.

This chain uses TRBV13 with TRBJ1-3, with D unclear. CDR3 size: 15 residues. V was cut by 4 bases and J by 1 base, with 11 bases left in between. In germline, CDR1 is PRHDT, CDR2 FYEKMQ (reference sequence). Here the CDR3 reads CASSSPGLSGNTIYF. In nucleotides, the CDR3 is TGTGCCAGCAGCTCCCCGGGCTTGTCTGGAAACACCATATATTTT.

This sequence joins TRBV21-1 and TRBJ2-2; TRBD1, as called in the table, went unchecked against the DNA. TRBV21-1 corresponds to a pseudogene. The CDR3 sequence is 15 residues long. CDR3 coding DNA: TGTGCCAACTCGGACAGGGGGAGAAACACCGGGGAGCTGTTTTTT. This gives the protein CANSDRGRNTGELFF.

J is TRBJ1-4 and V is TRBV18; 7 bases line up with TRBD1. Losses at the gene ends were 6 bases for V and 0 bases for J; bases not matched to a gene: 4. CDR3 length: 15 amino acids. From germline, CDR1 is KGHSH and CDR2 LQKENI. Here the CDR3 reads CASSNRGATNEKLFF. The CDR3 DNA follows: TGTGCCAGCTCGAACAGGGGCGCAACTAATGAAAAACTGTTTTTT.

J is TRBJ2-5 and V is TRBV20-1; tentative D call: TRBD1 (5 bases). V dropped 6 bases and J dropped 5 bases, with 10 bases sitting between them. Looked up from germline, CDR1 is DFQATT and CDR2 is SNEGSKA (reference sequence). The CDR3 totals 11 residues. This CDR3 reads CSAPRGETQYF. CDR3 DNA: TGCAGTGCCCCTAGGGGTGAGACCCAGTACTTC.

This chain's CDR3 is CASSPWTGESGANVLTF. In nucleotides, the CDR3 is TGTGCCAGCTCACCGTGGACAGGGGAGTCGGGGGCCAACGTCCTGACTTTC. The chain is built from TRBV18 and TRBJ2-6; 9 nucleotides match TRBD1. Germline V gives CDR1 KGHSH, CDR2 LQKENI. This CDR3 region has 17 residues. The ends lost 3 bases at V and 4 bases at J; junction bases unmatched: 7.

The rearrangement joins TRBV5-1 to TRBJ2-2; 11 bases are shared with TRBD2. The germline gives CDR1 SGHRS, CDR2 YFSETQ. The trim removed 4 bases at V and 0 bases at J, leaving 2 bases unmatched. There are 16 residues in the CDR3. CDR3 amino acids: CASSAGLAANTGELFF. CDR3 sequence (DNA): TGCGCCAGCAGCGCGGGACTAGCGGCGAACACCGGGGAGCTGTTTTTT.

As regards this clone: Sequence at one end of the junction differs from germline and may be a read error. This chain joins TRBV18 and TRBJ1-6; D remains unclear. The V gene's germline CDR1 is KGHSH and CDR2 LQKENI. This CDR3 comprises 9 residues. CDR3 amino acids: CASSPPTAF. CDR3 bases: TGTGCCAGCTCACCACCTACGGCCTTT.

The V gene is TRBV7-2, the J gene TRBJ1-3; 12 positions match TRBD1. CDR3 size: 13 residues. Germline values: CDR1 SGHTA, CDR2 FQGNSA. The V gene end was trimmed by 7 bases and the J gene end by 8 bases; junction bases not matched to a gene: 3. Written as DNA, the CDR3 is TGTGCCAGCAAGGGACAGGGGGCGGACACCATATATTTT. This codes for CASKGQGADTIYF.

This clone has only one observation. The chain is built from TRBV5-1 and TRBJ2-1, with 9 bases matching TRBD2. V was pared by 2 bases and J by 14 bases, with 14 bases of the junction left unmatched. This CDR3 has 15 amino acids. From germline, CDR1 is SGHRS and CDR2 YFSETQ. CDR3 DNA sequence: TGCGCCAGCAGCTTCTCGCCGGTAGCGGGGGTCCCTGAGTTCTTC. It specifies CASSFSPVAGVPEFF.

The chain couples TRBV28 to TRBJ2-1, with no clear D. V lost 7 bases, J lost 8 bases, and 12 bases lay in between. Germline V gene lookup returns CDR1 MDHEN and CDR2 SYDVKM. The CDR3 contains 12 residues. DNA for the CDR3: TGTGCCAGCACCCAAACGGAGCATGAGCAGTTCTTC. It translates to CASTQTEHEQFF.

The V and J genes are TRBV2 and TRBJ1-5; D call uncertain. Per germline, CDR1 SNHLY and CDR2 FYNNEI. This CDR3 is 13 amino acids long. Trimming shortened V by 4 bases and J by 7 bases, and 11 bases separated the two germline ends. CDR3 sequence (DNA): TGTGCCAGCAGTGTGGATAGCATACAGCCCCAGCATTTT. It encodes CASSVDSIQPQHF.

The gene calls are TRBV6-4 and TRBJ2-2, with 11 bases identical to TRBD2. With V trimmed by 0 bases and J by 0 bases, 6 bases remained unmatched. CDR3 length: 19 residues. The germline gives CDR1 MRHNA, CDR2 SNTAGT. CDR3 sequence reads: CASSDSASGGTANTGELFF. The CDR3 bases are TGTGCCAGCAGTGACTCGGCTAGCGGGGGGACTGCGAACACCGGGGAGCTGTTTTTT.